This passage covers 18 T cell receptor beta chains from one sample sequenced in a study of long-term antiretroviral therapy in people with HIV. Survey-level resolution applied to immunoSEQ assay v3.0. Using immunoSEQ multiplex PCR, the repertoire was profiled, and TCRdb retains in-frame clones only, with some absent. The repertoire holds 32,000 or so clones, with roughly 80% as singletons. The specimen was unsorted PBMCs, collected 2 years after starting antiretroviral therapy. The receptors originated from a woman aged 50 to 65 with HIV.

This chain connects TRBV19 to TRBJ1-5, with D unclear. Germline lookup yields CDR1 LNHDA and CDR2 SQIVND (reference sequence). Trimming took off 10 bases at V and 0 bases at J, with 19 bases between the two ends. The CDR3 runs 16 residues. The CDR3 nucleotides are TGTGCCACCCGGACGGAGGCAGCCTATAGCAATCAGCCCCAGCATTTT. It specifies CATRTEAAYSNQPQHF.

This clone was counted only a few times. The rearrangement joins TRBV6-5 to TRBJ2-2; D is unresolved. The V gene's germline CDR1 is MNHEY and CDR2 SVGAGI. Trimming shortened V by 2 bases and J by 4 bases, and 2 bases separated the two germline ends. The CDR3 length is 12 residues. The CDR3 is CASSYGTGELFF. In nucleotides, the CDR3 is TGTGCCAGCAGTTACGGCACCGGGGAGCTGTTTTTT.

The chain has TRBV30 and TRBJ1-1; D uncertain. In germline, CDR1 is GTSNPN, CDR2 SVGIG (reference sequence). Trimming removed 1 base at V and 4 bases at J, with 7 bases between. The CDR3 runs 12 residues. The chain's CDR3 is CAWSGSGTEAFF. The CDR3 DNA sequence: TGTGCCTGGAGTGGGTCAGGCACTGAAGCTTTCTTT.

This chain uses TRBV18 with TRBJ2-5; TRBD1 aligns across 10 bases. Germline CDR1 and CDR2: KGHSH and LQKENI. CDR3 length equals 14 residues. J was trimmed by 5 bases and V by 3 bases; bases with no gene match: 3. The CDR3 sequence is CASSPTGGPETQYF. The CDR3 DNA sequence: TGTGCCAGCTCACCGACAGGGGGCCCGGAGACCCAGTACTTC.

The chain links TRBV19 to TRBJ2-7; 7 nucleotides agree with TRBD1. Germline CDR1 and CDR2: LNHDA and SQIVND (reference sequence). The junction had 5 bases not matched to a gene; V was cut back by 6 bases and J by 3 bases. The CDR3 consists of 13 residues. The CDR3 here is CASSGQESYEQYF. CDR3 DNA sequence: TGTGCCAGTAGCGGACAGGAGAGCTACGAGCAGTACTTC.

The CDR3 region has the DNA TGTGCCAGCGGCCGGACAGGGGTTGCGGAGCATGGCTACACCTTC. Amino acid sequence: CASGRTGVAEHGYTF. The rearrangement uses TRBV6-5 and TRBJ1-2; TRBD1 matches at 9 bases. V dropped 8 bases and J dropped 6; count of bases not matched to a gene: 13. Germline assignment: CDR1 MNHEY and CDR2 SVGAGI. The CDR3 contains 15 residues.

The chain joins TRBV5-6 to TRBJ2-4; D remains ambiguous. With 2 bases removed from V and 0 bases from J, the gap between germline ends came to 12 bases. In germline, CDR1 is SGHDT, CDR2 YYEEEE. The CDR3 sequence is 16 residues long. The CDR3 loop reads CASSFRVVIAKNIQYF. The CDR3 DNA is TGTGCCAGCAGCTTTCGAGTCGTAATAGCCAAAAACATTCAGTACTTC.

The genes are TRBV5-5 and TRBJ1-3; D is unclear. Germline values: CDR1 SGHKS, CDR2 YYEKEE (reference sequence). This CDR3 comprises 16 residues. Trimming cost V 0 bases and J 0 bases, with 10 bases left between them. DNA of the CDR3: TGTGCCAGCAGCTTGGGGCATCCTAGCTCTGGAAACACCATATATTTT. Translating it yields CASSLGHPSSGNTIYF.

This clone came up a few times. V and J are TRBV7-3 and TRBJ2-3, with D hard to call. The CDR3 consists of 12 residues. The V end lost 1 base, the J end lost 11 bases, and 10 bases lay between the germline ends. CDR1 SGHTA and CDR2 FQGTGA come from the germline V gene. CDR3 sequence (DNA): TGTGCCAGCAGCTTAAGAGTGAAGGAGCAGTATTTT. This sequence encodes CASSLRVKEQYF. The variable domain in full, completed from reference TRBV7-3 and TRBJ2-3, reads GAGVSQTPSNKVTEKGKYVELRCDPISGHTALYWYRQSLGQGPEFLIYFQGTGAADDSGLPNDRFFAVRPEGSVSTLKIQRTERGDSAVYLCASSLRVKEQYFGPGTRLTVL.

The V and J genes are TRBV4-1 and TRBJ1-5, with a possible D match to TRBD1 (5 bases). The germline V and J ends were trimmed by 1 base and 6 bases, with 19 bases remaining between them. Germline V gene sequence: CDR1 MGHRA, CDR2 YSYEKL. This CDR3 comprises 17 residues. The CDR3, as DNA: TGCGCCAGCAGCCAAGTATTTTCTCTAGGGGCGCGTCAGCCCCAGCATTTT. As protein: CASSQVFSLGARQPQHF.

V and J are TRBV6-1 and TRBJ1-6, with 7 nucleotides matching TRBD1. The trim removed 5 bases at V and 5 bases at J, leaving 6 bases unmatched. CDR1 is MNHNS, CDR2 SASEGT, per germline. The CDR3 sequence is 15 residues long. The CDR3 protein is CASSTLTGNNSPLHF. CDR3 DNA sequence: TGTGCCAGCAGTACCCTGACAGGGAATAATTCACCCCTCCACTTT.

The V gene is TRBV5-1, the J gene TRBJ2-1; 15 bases fit TRBD2. Unmatched junction bases numbered 5, after V lost 1 base and J lost 9 bases. The CDR3 loop spans 16 amino acids. CDR1 SGHRS and CDR2 YFSETQ come from the germline V gene. CDR3 bases: TGCGCCAGCAGCTTGCCGAGGACTAGCGGGGGGGCTGAGCAGTTCTTC. This encodes CASSLPRTSGGAEQFF.

This clone has just a few counts. The V gene is TRBV2, the J gene TRBJ1-6; D is unresolved. Germline-derived CDR1 and CDR2 are SNHLY and FYNNEI. The CDR3 spans 14 residues. The V gene lost 6 bases and the J gene lost 6 bases, with 12 bases spanning the gap. The CDR3, as DNA: TGTGCCAGCAGGGAGGGTTGGGCTAATTCACCCCTCCACTTT. Translated: CASREGWANSPLHF.

The chain joins TRBV27 to TRBJ2-3; the D gene is possibly TRBD1 (5 bases). Germline CDR1 reads MNHEY; CDR2 reads SMNVEV (reference sequence). Trimming cost V 5 bases and J 0 bases, with 15 bases left between them. The CDR3 runs 16 residues. For the CDR3, the DNA is TGTGCCAGCAGTCAAACCGCCAGGGTTAGCACAGATACGCAGTATTTT. This gives the protein CASSQTARVSTDTQYF.

The chain combines TRBV25-1 with TRBJ1-1; perhaps TRBD1 as D (5 bases). Germline CDR1 is MGHDK and CDR2 is SYGVNS. V lost 4 bases and J 1 base, leaving 16 bases between the germline ends. The CDR3 runs 16 residues. CDR3 nucleotide sequence: TGTGCCAGCAGTGGGCCAACGGGGCAGCCGAACACTGAAGCTTTCTTT. It translates to CASSGPTGQPNTEAFF. The full variable domain, its missing parts supplied by reference TRBV25-1 and TRBJ1-1, is EADIYQTPRYLVIGTGKKITLECSQTMGHDKMYWYQQDPGMELHLIHYSYGVNSTEKGDLSSESTVSRIRTEHFPLTLESARPSHTSQYLCASSGPTGQPNTEAFFGQGTRLTVV.

The table lists this clone with a count of one. V is TRBV27 and J is TRBJ2-2, with TRBD2 as a possible D gene (6 bases). Germline CDR1 reads MNHEY; CDR2 reads SMNVEV (reference sequence). The CDR3 totals 17 residues. Trimming pared 0 bases from V and 0 bases from J, leaving 11 bases between. CDR3 DNA: TGTGCCAGCAGTTTATCCGCTTGGGGGGCGAACACCGGGGAGCTGTTTTTT. Translation gives CASSLSAWGANTGELFF.

This clone was recorded only once. The gene calls are TRBV9 and TRBJ1-1; 7 nucleotides line up with TRBD1. The CDR3 sequence is 16 residues long. Looked up from germline, CDR1 is SGDLS and CDR2 is YYNGEE. The V and J ends lost 4 bases and 0 bases, in that order; junction bases with no gene match: 9. The CDR3 DNA follows: TGTGCCAGCAGCCTGGCGACAGGGAGGGTGAACACTGAAGCTTTCTTT. It specifies CASSLATGRVNTEAFF. Based on the CDR3 plus reference TRBV9 and TRBJ1-1, the full variable domain is DSGVTQTPKHLITATGQRVTLRCSPRSGDLSVYWYQQSLDQGLQFLIQYYNGEERAKGNILERFSAQQFPDLHSELNLSSLELGDSALYFCASSLATGRVNTEAFFGQGTRLTVV.

This clone was detected only once. The CDR3 coding sequence is TGTGCCAGCAGCTTATCGGACGAGGGGACCCAGTACTTC. This encodes CASSLSDEGTQYF. The chain recombines TRBV7-8 with TRBJ2-5; D is perhaps TRBD2 (5 bases). This CDR3 has 13 residues. Germline V gene data show CDR1 as SGHVS and CDR2 as FQNEAQ. V was cut by 2 bases and J by 7 bases, with 11 bases left in between.